This TCR beta chain was recovered during a study of shared clonotypes between healthy human individuals. General study points: A generally larger estimated richness was seen in naive subsets than in memory subsets. Expectations were that clonotype sharing among donors would be affected by sequencing depth. Sequencing of the sorted subsets was shown by rarefaction to be incomplete despite large depth.

The CDR3 has 15 residues. Germline lookup yields CDR1 SGHTA and CDR2 FQGNSA. Trimming took 4 bases from V and 10 from J; bases not matched to a gene: 8. Remarks on this clone: What it recognizes is unknown.

The data were produced by immunoSEQ multiplex PCR, yet TCRdb's version contains in-frame clones alone and is incomplete. Of around 2.1 million clones in the sample, almost 96% were seen once. The sample was naive CD4+ T cells sorted from blood. Subset meaning: CD45RA+ positively selected. The chain is built from TRBV7-2 and TRBJ1-6, with 9 bases lining up with TRBD1. This clonotype originated in a man aged 18 to 29 in good health. The DNA of the CDR3 is TGTGCCAGCAGCTCAGGGACAGGGCTGACCTCACCCCTCCACTTT. This sequence encodes CASSSGTGLTSPLHF.